The present T cell receptor beta chain was sequenced within a study of technical replicates of blood from several donors (dated by TCRdb to 2017 to 2019). A note on this clone: Its specific antigen is unknown. Base-call qualities are not available, and no considerably larger clone is one nucleotide away.

Receptor libraries were prepared by the immunoSEQ multiplex PCR assay. TCRdb provides this immuneACCESS table in a form limited to in-frame rearrangements. Some clones are lacking; in checked studies, under half of them reflect an unresolved V gene, and why the rest are absent is not known. The sample table shows about 61,000 clones, and around 97% are seen once. The top ten clones comprise around 0.19% of the sample. From the cysteine through the phenylalanine, the CDR3 covers 18 amino acids. Kept here is only the CDR3 DNA, which spans 54 bases and is read in frame from base 1. CDR1 and CDR2 are drawn from the germline V gene: SGHRS, YFSETQ. The junction shows trimming of 5 bases on V and 5 bases on J, and the gene matches do not reach 18 bases of it.

Sample: T cells isolated from PBMCs. Rearrangement joined TRBV5-1 to TRBJ2-5; TRBD2 agrees with 10 junctional bases. This clonotype originated in a human donor in good health. The sequence in DNA is TGCGCCAGCAGTCTAGCGGGGGCCCTCGCCGGGGGAATGGAGACCCAGTACTTC. The translation is CASSLAGALAGGMETQYF. The CDR3 plus the reference TRBV5-1 and TRBJ2-5 genes for the other parts give the full variable domain: KAGVTQTPRYLIKTRGQQVTLSCSPISGHRSVSWYQQTPGQGLQFLFEYFSETQRNKGNFPGRFSGRQFSNSRSEMNVSTLELGDSALYLCASSLAGALAGGMETQYFGPGTRLLVL.